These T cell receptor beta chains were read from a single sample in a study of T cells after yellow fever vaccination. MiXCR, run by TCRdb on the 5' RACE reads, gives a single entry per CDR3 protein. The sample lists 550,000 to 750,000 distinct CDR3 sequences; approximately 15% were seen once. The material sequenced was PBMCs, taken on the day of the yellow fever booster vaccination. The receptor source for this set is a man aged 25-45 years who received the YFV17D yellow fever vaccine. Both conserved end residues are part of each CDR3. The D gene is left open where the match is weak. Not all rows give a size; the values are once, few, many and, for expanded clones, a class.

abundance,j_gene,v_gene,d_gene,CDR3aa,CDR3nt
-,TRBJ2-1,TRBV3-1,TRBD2,CASLRAGGYPNEQFF,TGTGCCAGTTTAAGAGCGGGAGGTTACCCTAATGAGCAGTTCTTC
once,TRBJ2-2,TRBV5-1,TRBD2,CASRTRGLAGAGELFF,TGCGCCAGCAGAACTAGGGGACTAGCGGGAGCCGGGGAGCTGTTTTTT
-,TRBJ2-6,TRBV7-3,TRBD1,CASSSVRDRVSSGANVLTF,TGTGCCAGCAGCTCTGTCCGGGACAGGGTCTCCTCTGGGGCCAACGTCCTGACTTTC
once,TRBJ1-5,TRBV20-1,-,CSAARTPNQPQHF,TGCAGTGCTGCCCGGACACCTAATCAGCCCCAGCATTTT
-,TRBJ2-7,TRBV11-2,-,CASSLGGIFSEQYF,TGTGCCAGCAGCTTAGGTGGCATCTTTTCCGAGCAGTACTTC
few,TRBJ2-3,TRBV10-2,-,CASSEPYETSTDTQYF,TGCGCCAGCAGTGAGCCCTACGAAACTAGCACAGATACGCAGTATTTT
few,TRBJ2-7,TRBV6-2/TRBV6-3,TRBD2,CASRDYYEEQYF,TGTGCCTCTAGGGACTACTACGAGGAGCAGTACTTC
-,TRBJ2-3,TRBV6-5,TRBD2,CASSYGGGLADTDTQYF,TGTGCCAGCAGTTACGGGGGGGGACTAGCGGACACAGATACGCAGTATTTT
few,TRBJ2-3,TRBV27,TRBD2,CASSLWGLAGATDTQYF,TGTGCCAGCAGTTTATGGGGACTAGCGGGAGCTACAGATACGCAGTATTTT
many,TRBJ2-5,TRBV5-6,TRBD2,CASSTDSGRGETQYF,TGTGCCAGCAGCACCGATAGCGGGAGAGGGGAGACCCAGTACTTC
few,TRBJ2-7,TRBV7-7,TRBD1,CASSYGTGFEQYF,TGTGCTAGCAGCTATGGGACAGGGTTTGAGCAGTACTTC
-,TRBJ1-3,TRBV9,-,CASSVWGGGNTIYF,TGTGCCAGCAGCGTATGGGGTGGTGGAAACACCATATATTTT
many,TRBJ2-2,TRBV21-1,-,CASSSMKGQYTGELFF,TGTGCCAGCAGCAGTATGAAAGGACAGTACACCGGGGAGCTGTTTTTT
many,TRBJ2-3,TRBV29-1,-,CSVEVAATDTQYF,TGCAGCGTTGAAGTTGCGGCCACAGATACGCAGTATTTT
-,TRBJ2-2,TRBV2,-,CASNGLRDGELFF,TGTGCCAGCAACGGTTTGAGGGACGGGGAGCTGTTTTTT
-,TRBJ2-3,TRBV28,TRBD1,CASRNRAGTGIGGTDTQYF,TGTGCCAGCAGAAACAGGGCCGGGACAGGGATAGGGGGAACAGATACGCAGTATTTT
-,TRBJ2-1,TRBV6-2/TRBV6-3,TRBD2,CASSYSIERGLAGRNNEQFF,TGTGCCAGCAGTTACTCGATCGAAAGGGGACTAGCGGGGCGGAACAATGAGCAGTTCTTC
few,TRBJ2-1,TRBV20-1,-,CSALVLNEQFF,TGCAGTGCCCTAGTTCTCAATGAGCAGTTCTTC
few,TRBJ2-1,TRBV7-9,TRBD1,CASSRRRDSTYNEQFF,TGTGCCAGCAGCCGTCGCCGGGACAGTACCTACAATGAGCAGTTCTTC
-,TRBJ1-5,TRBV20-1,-,CSAPTPGNPDLPQHF,TGCAGTGCTCCGACCCCCGGTAACCCGGACCTACCCCAGCATTTT
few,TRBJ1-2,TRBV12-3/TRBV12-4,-,CASRSIDGYTF,TGTGCCAGCCGATCGATTGACGGCTACACCTTC
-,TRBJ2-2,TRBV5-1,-,CASSRAPGALFF,TGCGCCAGCAGCCGAGCACCGGGGGCGCTGTTTTTT
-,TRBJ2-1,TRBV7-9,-,CASSLRQYKDEQFF,TGTGCCAGCAGCTTAAGACAGTATAAGGATGAGCAGTTCTTC
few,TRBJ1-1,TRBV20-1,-,CSAKLGLAFF,TGCAGTGCTAAGCTTGGATTGGCTTTCTTT
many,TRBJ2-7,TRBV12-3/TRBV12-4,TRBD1,CASSPSGQGERQYF,TGTGCCAGCAGTCCGTCGGGACAGGGGGAGCGGCAGTACTTC
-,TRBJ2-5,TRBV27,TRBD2,CASSQGLAGRETQYF,TGTGCCAGCAGCCAGGGACTAGCGGGACGAGAGACCCAGTACTTC
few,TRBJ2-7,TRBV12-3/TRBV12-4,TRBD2,CASSSSGKIYEQYF,TGTGCCAGCAGTTCTAGCGGGAAGATCTACGAGCAGTACTTC
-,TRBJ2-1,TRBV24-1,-,CATSEGVSYNEQFF,TGTGCCACCAGTGAAGGCGTCTCCTACAATGAGCAGTTCTTC
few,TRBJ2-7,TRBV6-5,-,CASSTPPGGQYF,TGTGCCAGCTCAACCCCCCCCGGAGGGCAGTACTTC
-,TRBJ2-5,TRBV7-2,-,CASSFRHRDLKETQYF,TGTGCCAGCAGCTTCCGCCACCGGGACCTAAAAGAGACCCAGTACTTC
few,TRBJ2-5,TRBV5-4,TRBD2,CASSLLAGKETQYF,TGTGCCAGCAGCTTGCTAGCGGGAAAAGAGACCCAGTACTTC
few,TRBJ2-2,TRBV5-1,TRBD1,CASSSRPGTGTNTGELFF,TGCGCCAGCAGCTCAAGGCCCGGGACAGGAACGAACACCGGGGAGCTGTTTTTT
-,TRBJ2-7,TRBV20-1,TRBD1,CSARRTGTVSKGSSYEQYF,TGCAGTGCTAGGCGAACCGGGACAGTTTCTAAGGGCAGCTCCTACGAGCAGTACTTC
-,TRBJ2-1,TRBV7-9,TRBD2,CASSTTSGRTMQAFF,TGTGCCAGCAGCACCACTAGCGGGAGGACCATGCAGGCGTTCTTC
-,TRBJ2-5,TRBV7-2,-,CASSDTGWETQYF,TGTGCCAGCAGCGACACCGGGTGGGAGACCCAGTACTTC
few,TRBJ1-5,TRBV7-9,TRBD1,CASSSQGKRNQPQHF,TGTGCCAGCAGTTCACAGGGGAAACGCAATCAGCCCCAGCATTTT
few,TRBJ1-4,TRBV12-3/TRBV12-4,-,CASTPNPGFGKLFF,TGTGCCAGCACCCCAAACCCGGGGTTTGGAAAACTGTTTTTT
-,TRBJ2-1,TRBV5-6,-,CASSLPLSNNEQFF,TGTGCCAGCAGCTTGCCTCTATCGAACAATGAGCAGTTCTTC
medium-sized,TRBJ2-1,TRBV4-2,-,CASSQEAGSSPWDDF,TGTGCCAGCAGCCAAGAGGCCGGGAGCTCCCCCTGGGACGACTTC
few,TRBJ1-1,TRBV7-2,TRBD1,CASSLVQGVDTEAFF,TGTGCCAGCAGCTTAGTTCAGGGGGTGGACACTGAAGCTTTCTTT
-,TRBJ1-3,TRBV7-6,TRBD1,CASSLTYGQGAQGNTIYF,TGTGCCAGCAGCTTAACCTACGGACAGGGGGCGCAGGGAAACACCATATATTTT
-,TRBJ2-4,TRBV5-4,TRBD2,CASSSGTSEKNIQYF,TGTGCCAGCAGCTCCGGGACTAGCGAAAAAAACATTCAGTACTTC
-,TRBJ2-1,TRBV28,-,CASAARPFGEQFF,TGTGCCAGCGCAGCGCGGCCCTTCGGTGAGCAGTTCTTC
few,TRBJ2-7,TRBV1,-,CTSTAGGPDEQYF,TGCACCTCGACAGCGGGAGGGCCGGACGAGCAGTACTTC
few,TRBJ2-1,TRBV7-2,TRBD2,CASSLAVGGRALFF,TGTGCCAGCAGCTTAGCAGTAGGTGGGAGGGCCCTGTTCTTC
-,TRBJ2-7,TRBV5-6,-,CASSLAPTGYYEQYF,TGTGCCAGCAGCTTGGCCCCAACAGGGTACTACGAGCAGTACTTC
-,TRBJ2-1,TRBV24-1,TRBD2,CATSLTPGLAGGLYNEQFF,TGCGCCACCTCCCTTACACCGGGACTAGCGGGAGGTCTCTACAATGAGCAGTTCTTC
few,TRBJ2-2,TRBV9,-,CASSVGDSYTGELFF,TGTGCCAGCAGCGTAGGGGACTCCTACACCGGGGAGCTGTTTTTT
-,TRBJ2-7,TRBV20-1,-,CSASTGQLREQYF,TGCAGTGCTTCAACAGGACAGCTCCGCGAGCAGTACTTC
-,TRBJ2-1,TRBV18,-,CASSPSVAGANEQFF,TGTGCCAGCTCACCGTCAGTCGCGGGTGCTAATGAGCAGTTCTTC
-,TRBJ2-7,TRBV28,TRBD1,CASSVDFWDRVNEQYF,TGTGCCAGCTCTGTTGACTTTTGGGACAGGGTAAACGAGCAGTACTTC
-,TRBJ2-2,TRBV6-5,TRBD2,CASSYSGAGDTGELFF,TGTGCCAGCAGTTACTCAGGAGCGGGAGACACCGGGGAGCTGTTTTTT
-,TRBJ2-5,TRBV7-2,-,CASSLGLPPETQYF,TGTGCCAGCAGCTTAGGCCTGCCCCCAGAGACCCAGTACTTC
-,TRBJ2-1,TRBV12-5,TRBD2,CASGRLAKDYTVVEQFF,TGTGCTAGTGGTCGACTAGCGAAAGATTATACGGTTGTGGAGCAGTTCTTC
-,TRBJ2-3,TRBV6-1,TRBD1,CASWALAGGGFPQYF,TGTGCCAGCTGGGCCTTGGCAGGGGGCGGCTTTCCGCAGTATTTT
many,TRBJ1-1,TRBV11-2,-,CASSWANTEAFF,TGTGCCAGCAGCTGGGCGAACACTGAAGCTTTCTTT
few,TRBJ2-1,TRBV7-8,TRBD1,CASSPKTRDRHNEQFF,TGTGCCAGCAGCCCAAAAACCCGGGACAGGCACAATGAGCAGTTCTTC
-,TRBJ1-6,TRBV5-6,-,CASSFAGTKQSPLHF,TGTGCCAGCAGTTTCGCCGGGACAAAACAGTCACCCCTCCACTTT